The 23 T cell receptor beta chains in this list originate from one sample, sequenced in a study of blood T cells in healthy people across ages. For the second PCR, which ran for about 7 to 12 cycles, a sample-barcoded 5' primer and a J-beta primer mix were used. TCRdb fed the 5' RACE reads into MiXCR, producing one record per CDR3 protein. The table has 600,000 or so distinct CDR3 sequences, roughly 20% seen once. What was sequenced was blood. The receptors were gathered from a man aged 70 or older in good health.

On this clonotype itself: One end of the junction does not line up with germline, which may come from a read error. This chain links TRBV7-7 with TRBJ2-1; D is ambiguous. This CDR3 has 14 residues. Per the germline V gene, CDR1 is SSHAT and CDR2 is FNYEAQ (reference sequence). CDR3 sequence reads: CASSPTPTMSEQFF. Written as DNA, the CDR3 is TGTGCTAGCAGCCCCACACCTACAATGAGCGAGCAGTTCTTC.

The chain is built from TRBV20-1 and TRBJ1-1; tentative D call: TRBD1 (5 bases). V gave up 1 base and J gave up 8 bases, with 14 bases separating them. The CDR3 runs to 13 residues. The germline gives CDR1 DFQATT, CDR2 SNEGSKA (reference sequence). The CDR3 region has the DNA TGCAGTGCTAGAGCCGCGCGGGGGAGCGAAGCTTTCTTT. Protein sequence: CSARAARGSEAFF.

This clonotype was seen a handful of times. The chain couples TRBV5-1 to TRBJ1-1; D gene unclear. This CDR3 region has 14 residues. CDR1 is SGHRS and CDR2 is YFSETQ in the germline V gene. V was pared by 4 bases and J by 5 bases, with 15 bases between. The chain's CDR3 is CASSAGNPRTEAFF. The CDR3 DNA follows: TGCGCCAGCAGCGCGGGGAATCCCAGAACTGAAGCTTTCTTT. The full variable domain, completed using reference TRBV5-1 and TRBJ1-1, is KAGVTQTPRYLIKTRGQQVTLSCSPISGHRSVSWYQQTPGQGLQFLFEYFSETQRNKGNFPGRFSGRQFSNSRSEMNVSTLELGDSALYLCASSAGNPRTEAFFGQGTRLTVV.

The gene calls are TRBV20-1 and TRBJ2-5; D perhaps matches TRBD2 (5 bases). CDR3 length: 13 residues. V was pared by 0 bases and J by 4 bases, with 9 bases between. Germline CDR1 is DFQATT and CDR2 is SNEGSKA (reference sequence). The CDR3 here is CSARDRGRETQYF. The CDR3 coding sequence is TGCAGTGCTAGAGATCGAGGGCGAGAGACCCAGTACTTC.

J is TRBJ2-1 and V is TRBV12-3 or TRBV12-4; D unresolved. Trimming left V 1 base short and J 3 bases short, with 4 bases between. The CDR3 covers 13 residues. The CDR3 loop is CASSLDVYNEQFF. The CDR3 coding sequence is TGTGCCAGCAGTTTAGACGTCTACAATGAGCAGTTCTTC.

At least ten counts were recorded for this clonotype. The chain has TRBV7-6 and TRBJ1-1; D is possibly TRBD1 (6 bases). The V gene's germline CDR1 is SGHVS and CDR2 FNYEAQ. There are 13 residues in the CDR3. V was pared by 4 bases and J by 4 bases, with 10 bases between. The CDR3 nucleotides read TGTGCCAGCAGCTCCGGACAGATCACTGAAGCTTTCTTT. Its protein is CASSSGQITEAFF. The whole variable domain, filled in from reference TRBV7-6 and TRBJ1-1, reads GAGVSQSPRYKVTKRGQDVALRCDPISGHVSLYWYRQALGQGPEFLTYFNYEAQQDKSGLPNDRFSAERPEGSISTLTIQRTEQRDSAMYRCASSSGQITEAFFGQGTRLTVV.

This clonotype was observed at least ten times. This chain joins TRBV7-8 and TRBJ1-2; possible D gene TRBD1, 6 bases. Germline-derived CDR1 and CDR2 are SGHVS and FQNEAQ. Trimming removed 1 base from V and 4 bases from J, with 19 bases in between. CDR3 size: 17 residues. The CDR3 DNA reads TGTGCCAGCAGCTTAGTAACCCAGGGGAGTCTAAGCTATGGCTACACCTTC. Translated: CASSLVTQGSLSYGYTF.

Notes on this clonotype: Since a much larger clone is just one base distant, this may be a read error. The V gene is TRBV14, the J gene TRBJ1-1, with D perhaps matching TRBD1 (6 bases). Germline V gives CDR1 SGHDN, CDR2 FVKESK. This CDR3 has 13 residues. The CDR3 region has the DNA TGTGCCGGCAGCCAGGGGCCGAACACTGAAGCTTTCTTT. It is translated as CAGSQGPNTEAFF.

The CDR3 spells CSASAHNEQFF. For the CDR3, the DNA is TGCAGTGCCAGTGCGCACAATGAGCAGTTCTTC. The gene calls are TRBV20-1 and TRBJ2-5; D gene unclear. The J call may be incorrect, as the DNA end agrees better with TRBJ2-1. CDR3 length: 11 amino acids. Germline lookup yields CDR1 DFQATT and CDR2 SNEGSKA (reference sequence).

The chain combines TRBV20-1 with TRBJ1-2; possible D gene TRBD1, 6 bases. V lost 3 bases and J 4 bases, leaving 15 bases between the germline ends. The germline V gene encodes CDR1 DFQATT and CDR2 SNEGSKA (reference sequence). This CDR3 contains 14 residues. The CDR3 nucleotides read TGCAGTGCTAGGGGGGGGGCTTTGGGCTATGGCTACACCTTC. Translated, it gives CSARGGALGYGYTF.

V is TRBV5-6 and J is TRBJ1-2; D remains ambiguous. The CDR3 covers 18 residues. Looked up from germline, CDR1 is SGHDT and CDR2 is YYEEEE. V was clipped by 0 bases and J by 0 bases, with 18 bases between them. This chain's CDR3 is CASSLGAESRSSNYGYTF. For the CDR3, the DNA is TGTGCCAGCAGCTTGGGGGCCGAGAGTCGATCATCTAACTATGGCTACACCTTC.

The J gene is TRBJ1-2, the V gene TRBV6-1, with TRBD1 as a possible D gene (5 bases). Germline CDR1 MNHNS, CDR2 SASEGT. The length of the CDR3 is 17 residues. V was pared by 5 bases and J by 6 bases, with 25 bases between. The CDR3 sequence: CASSPRPQGQIGDGYTF. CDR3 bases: TGTGCCAGCAGTCCCCGGCCTCAGGGTCAGATCGGGGATGGCTACACCTTC.

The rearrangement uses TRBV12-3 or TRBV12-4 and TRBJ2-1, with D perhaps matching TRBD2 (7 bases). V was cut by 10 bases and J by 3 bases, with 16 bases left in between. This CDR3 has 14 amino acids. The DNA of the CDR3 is TGTGCCACCGCCTCGGGGGGCATCTACAATGAGCAGTTCTTC. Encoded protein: CATASGGIYNEQFF.

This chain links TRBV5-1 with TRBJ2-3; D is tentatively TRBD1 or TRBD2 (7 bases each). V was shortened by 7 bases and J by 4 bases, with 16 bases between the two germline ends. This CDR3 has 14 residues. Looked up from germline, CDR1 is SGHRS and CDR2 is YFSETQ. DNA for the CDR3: TGCGCCAGCTACCTGGGAGGGGGCTCAGATACGCAGTATTTT. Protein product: CASYLGGGSDTQYF.

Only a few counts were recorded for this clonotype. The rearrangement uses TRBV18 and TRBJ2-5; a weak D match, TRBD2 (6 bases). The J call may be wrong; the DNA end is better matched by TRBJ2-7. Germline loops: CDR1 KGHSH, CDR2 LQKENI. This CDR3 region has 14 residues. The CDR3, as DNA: TGTGCCAGCTCACCACCTGGAGGGTTCTACGAGCAGTACTTC. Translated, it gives CASSPPGGFYEQYF.

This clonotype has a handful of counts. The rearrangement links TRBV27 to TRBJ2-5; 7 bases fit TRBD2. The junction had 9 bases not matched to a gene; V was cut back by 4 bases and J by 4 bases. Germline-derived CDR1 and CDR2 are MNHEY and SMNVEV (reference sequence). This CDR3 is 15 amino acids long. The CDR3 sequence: CASSSLADFRETQYF. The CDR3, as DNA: TGTGCCAGCAGTTCCCTAGCGGACTTCCGAGAGACCCAGTACTTC.

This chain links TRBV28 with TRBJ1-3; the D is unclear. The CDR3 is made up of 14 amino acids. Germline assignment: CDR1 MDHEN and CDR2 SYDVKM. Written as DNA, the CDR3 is TGTGTCGGGTTCCGGGTTTACTCTGGAAACACCATATATTTT. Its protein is CVGFRVYSGNTIYF.

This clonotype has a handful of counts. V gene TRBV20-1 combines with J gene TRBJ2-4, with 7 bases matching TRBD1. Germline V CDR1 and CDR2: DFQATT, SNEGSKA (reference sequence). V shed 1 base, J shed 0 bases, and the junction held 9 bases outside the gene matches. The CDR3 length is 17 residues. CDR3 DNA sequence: TGCAGTGCTAGAGGCCCGACAGGGTCCTTAGCCAAAAACATTCAGTACTTC. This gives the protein CSARGPTGSLAKNIQYF.

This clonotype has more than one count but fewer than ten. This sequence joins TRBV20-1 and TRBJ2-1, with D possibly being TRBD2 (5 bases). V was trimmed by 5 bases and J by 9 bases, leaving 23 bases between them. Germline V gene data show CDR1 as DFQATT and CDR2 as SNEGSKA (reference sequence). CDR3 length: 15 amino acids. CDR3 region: CSAPYTRGGASEQFF. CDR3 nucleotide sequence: TGCAGTGCTCCGTACACCAGAGGAGGAGCAAGTGAGCAGTTCTTC.

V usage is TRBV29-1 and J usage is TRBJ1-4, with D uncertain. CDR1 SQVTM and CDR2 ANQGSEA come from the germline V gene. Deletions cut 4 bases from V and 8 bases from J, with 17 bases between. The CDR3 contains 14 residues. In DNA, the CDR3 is TGCAGCGTTGGGCTGGCAGGAATGGGGGAAAAACTGTTTTTT. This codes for CSVGLAGMGEKLFF.

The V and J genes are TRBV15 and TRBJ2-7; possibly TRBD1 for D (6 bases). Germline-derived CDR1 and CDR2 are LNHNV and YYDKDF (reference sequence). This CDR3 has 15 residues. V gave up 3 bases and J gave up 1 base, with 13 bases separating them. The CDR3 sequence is CATSRAIDRSYEQYF. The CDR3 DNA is TGTGCCACCAGCAGGGCGATCGACAGGTCCTACGAGCAGTACTTC.

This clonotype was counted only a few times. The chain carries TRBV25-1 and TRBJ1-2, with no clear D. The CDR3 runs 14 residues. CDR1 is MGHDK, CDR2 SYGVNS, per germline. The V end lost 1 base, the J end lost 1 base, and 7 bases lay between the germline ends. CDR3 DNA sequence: TGTGCCAGCAGTGAATTCGTGCTTAACTATGGCTACACCTTC. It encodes CASSEFVLNYGYTF.

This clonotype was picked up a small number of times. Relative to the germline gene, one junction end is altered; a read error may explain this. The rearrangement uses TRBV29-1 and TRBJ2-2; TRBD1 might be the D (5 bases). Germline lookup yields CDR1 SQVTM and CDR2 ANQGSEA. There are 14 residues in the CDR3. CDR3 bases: TGCAGCGTCGAAGGGCAGGGATGGACCGGGGAGCTGTTTTTT. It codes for CSVEGQGWTGELFF.